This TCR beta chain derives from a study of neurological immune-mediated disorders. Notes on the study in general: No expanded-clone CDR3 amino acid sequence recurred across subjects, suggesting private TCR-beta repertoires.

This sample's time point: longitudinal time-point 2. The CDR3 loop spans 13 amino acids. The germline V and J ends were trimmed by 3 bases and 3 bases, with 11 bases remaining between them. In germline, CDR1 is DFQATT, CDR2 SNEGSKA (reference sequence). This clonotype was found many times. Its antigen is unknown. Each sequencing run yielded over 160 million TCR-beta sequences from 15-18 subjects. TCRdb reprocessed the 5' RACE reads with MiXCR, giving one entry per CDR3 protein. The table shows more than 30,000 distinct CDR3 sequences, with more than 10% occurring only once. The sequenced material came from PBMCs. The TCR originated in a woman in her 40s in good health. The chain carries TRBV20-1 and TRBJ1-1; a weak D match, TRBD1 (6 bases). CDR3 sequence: CSASPGAYTEAFF. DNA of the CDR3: TGCAGTGCTAGTCCAGGGGCTTACACTGAAGCTTTCTTT.